This entry lists 27 T cell receptor beta chains sequenced from one sample in a study of blood T cells in healthy people across ages (dated by TCRdb to 2015 to 2017). The library was produced with 5' RACE. Sequenced using an Illumina HiSeq 2500. A second PCR of roughly 6 to 12 cycles was performed with a sample-barcoded 5' primer and a J-beta primer mix. TCRdb reanalyzed the raw reads on its own, using fastp at Q25 for trimming and MiXCR for clone calling, and kept in-frame beta chains. Under each unique CDR3 protein, matching rows form one entry showing the most common genes and DNA. The sample table holds some 1.6 million distinct CDR3 sequences, of which 30% to 40% were seen once. The biggest ten clones account for about 11% of the sample. The sequenced sample consisted of blood. The source of these receptors is a woman aged 30 to 39 in good health.

The genes are TRBV5-1 and TRBJ2-7; 7 positions agree with TRBD1. The trim removed 0 bases at V and 0 bases at J, leaving 6 bases unmatched. Germline CDR1 and CDR2: SGHRS and YFSETQ. This CDR3 comprises 16 residues. CDR3 residues: CASSLGQGMSSYEQYF. DNA of the CDR3: TGCGCCAGCAGCTTGGGACAGGGTATGAGCTCCTACGAGCAGTACTTC. The full variable domain, its missing parts supplied by reference TRBV5-1 and TRBJ2-7, is KAGVTQTPRYLIKTRGQQVTLSCSPISGHRSVSWYQQTPGQGLQFLFEYFSETQRNKGNFPGRFSGRQFSNSRSEMNVSTLELGDSALYLCASSLGQGMSSYEQYFGPGTRLTVT.

The CDR3 DNA sequence: TGTGCCAGCAGCTTGGTTACCGCTTCAAGCTCTGGGGCCAACGTCCTGACTTTC. Its protein is CASSLVTASSSGANVLTF. V usage is TRBV5-4 and J usage is TRBJ2-6; D is uncertain. V was shortened by 0 bases and J by 0 bases, with 13 bases between the two germline ends. This CDR3 contains 18 residues. The V gene's germline CDR1 is SGHNT and CDR2 YYREEE (reference sequence).

The V and J genes are TRBV5-1 and TRBJ1-6, with D tentatively TRBD1 (5 bases). CDR3 size: 12 residues. V gave up 4 bases and J gave up 11 bases, with 10 bases separating them. CDR1 is SGHRS, CDR2 YFSETQ, per germline. In DNA, the CDR3 is TGCGCCAGCAGCAGGGACCGCACACCCCTCCACTTT. Translation: CASSRDRTPLHF.

The table lists this clonotype with a count of one. This chain connects TRBV6-1 to TRBJ1-2; weak D call: TRBD1 (6 bases). V was pared by 3 bases and J by 5 bases, with 10 bases between. Germline CDR1 MNHNS, CDR2 SASEGT. This CDR3 is 13 amino acids long. The CDR3 region is CASSDWDIYGYTF. Written as DNA, the CDR3 is TGTGCCAGCAGTGACTGGGACATTTATGGCTACACCTTC.

This clonotype was counted only a few times. The chain carries TRBV27 and TRBJ2-7; possibly TRBD2 for D (5 bases). Trimming took off 3 bases at V and 5 bases at J, with 14 bases between the two ends. CDR1 and CDR2 from the germline V gene are MNHEY and SMNVEV (reference sequence). CDR3 length: 14 residues. The CDR3 DNA reads TGTGCCAGCAGTTTCAGAGGGTCTAGAGACGAGCAGTACTTC. Protein sequence: CASSFRGSRDEQYF.

A few counts support this clonotype. The chain joins TRBV6-5 to TRBJ1-1, with D perhaps TRBD1 (6 bases). The germline V and J ends were trimmed by 6 bases and 3 bases, with 14 bases remaining between them. The germline gives CDR1 MNHEY, CDR2 SVGAGI. The CDR3 covers 14 residues. The CDR3 protein is CASRAGARDTEAFF. CDR3 sequence (DNA): TGTGCCAGCAGGGCGGGGGCCAGGGACACTGAAGCTTTCTTT.

The genes are TRBV6-2 or TRBV6-3 and TRBJ2-3; D possibly corresponds to TRBD2 (6 bases). V lost 2 bases, J lost 1 base, and 10 bases lay in between. The CDR3 runs 15 residues. In germline, CDR1 is MNHEY, CDR2 SVGEGT. The CDR3 sequence: CASSYVSSGTDTQYF. The CDR3 coding sequence is TGTGCCAGCAGTTACGTATCTAGCGGCACAGATACGCAGTATTTT.

Ten or more counts support this clonotype. This chain connects TRBV20-1 to TRBJ2-7; 7 nucleotides agree with TRBD1. The V gene end was trimmed by 0 bases and the J gene end by 0 bases; junction bases not matched to a gene: 5. This CDR3 comprises 15 residues. In germline, CDR1 is DFQATT, CDR2 SNEGSKA (reference sequence). CDR3 residues: CSARELAGGSYEQYF. CDR3 nucleotide sequence: TGCAGTGCTAGAGAGTTAGCAGGGGGCTCCTACGAGCAGTACTTC.

CDR3 residues: CASSRRTGDPSGANVLTF. DNA of the CDR3: TGTGCCAGCAGCCGCAGGACAGGGGACCCCTCTGGGGCCAACGTCCTGACTTTC. The rearrangement joins TRBV5-4 to TRBJ2-6; 9 nucleotides line up with TRBD1. The germline V gene has CDR1 SGHNT and CDR2 YYREEE (reference sequence). Germline trimming cut 4 bases from V and 0 bases from J; bases unmatched to any gene: 8. This CDR3 is 18 amino acids long.

V is TRBV5-5 and J is TRBJ1-4; D remains unclear. This CDR3 is 18 amino acids long. V dropped 2 bases and J dropped 3 bases, with 20 bases sitting between them. CDR1 is SGHKS, CDR2 YYEKEE, per germline (reference sequence). CDR3 nucleotide sequence: TGTGCCAGCAGCTTAGAGTGGCAGTTTCTGAGGTCTAATGAAAAACTGTTTTTT. Protein product: CASSLEWQFLRSNEKLFF.

Only a few counts were recorded for this clonotype. V and J are TRBV7-2 and TRBJ2-1; D unclear. Trimming removed 5 bases from V and 10 bases from J, with 15 bases in between. Looked up from germline, CDR1 is SGHTA and CDR2 is FQGNSA. The CDR3 runs to 13 residues. The CDR3 sequence is CASSPPPGSEQFF. The CDR3 DNA sequence: TGTGCCAGCAGCCCCCCCCCCGGGTCGGAGCAGTTCTTC. The full variable domain, with the rest looked up from reference TRBV7-2 and TRBJ2-1, is GAGVSQSPSNKVTEKGKDVELRCDPISGHTALYWYRQSLGQGLEFLIYFQGNSAPDKSGLPSDRFSAERTGGSVSTLTIQRTQQEDSAVYLCASSPPPGSEQFFGPGTRLTVL.

This clonotype was found a few times. The chain uses TRBV28 and TRBJ2-3; possibly TRBD2 for D (5 bases). V was shortened by 6 bases and J by 0 bases, with 16 bases between the two germline ends. CDR1 and CDR2 from the germline V gene are MDHEN and SYDVKM. The CDR3 runs 16 residues. The CDR3 here is CASRLEGTTSTDTQYF. The CDR3 DNA reads TGTGCCAGCAGGCTAGAGGGAACAACTAGCACAGATACGCAGTATTTT.

Comment on this clonotype: A junction end diverges from the germline sequence, so it may reflect a read error. V usage is TRBV9 and J usage is TRBJ2-3; D is unclear. The CDR3 totals 16 residues. CDR1 SGDLS and CDR2 YYNGEE come from the germline V gene. In DNA, the CDR3 is TGTGCCAGCAGCTCTGAACCCAACAAATCGGAAGATATGCAGTATTTT. Amino acids: CASSSEPNKSEDMQYF.

This clonotype showed up just a few times. V usage is TRBV5-1 and J usage is TRBJ1-1; D not certain. CDR1 is SGHRS and CDR2 is YFSETQ in the germline V gene. V lost 0 bases and J lost 3, with 9 bases in between. There are 14 residues in the CDR3. CDR3 DNA: TGCGCCAGCAGCTTGGTTAGTTGGGACACTGAAGCTTTCTTT. Residues: CASSLVSWDTEAFF.

This chain's CDR3 is CASTAGTGVSYEQYF. Here the CDR3 DNA reads TGCGCCAGCACCGCCGGGACAGGGGTCTCCTACGAGCAGTACTTC. The chain recombines TRBV5-1 with TRBJ2-7; TRBD1 agrees at 10 bases. Germline V lookup: CDR1 SGHRS, CDR2 YFSETQ. Trimming at V came to 6 bases and at J to 0 bases, leaving 6 bases not matched to a gene. The CDR3 is made up of 15 amino acids.

To note about this clonotype: It may be a read error: a sequence one base away is much more abundant. The rearrangement links TRBV4-1 to TRBJ2-3, with 11 bases identical to TRBD2. The CDR3 runs to 15 residues. V was pared by 6 bases and J by 8 bases, with 10 bases of the junction left unmatched. Per germline, CDR1 MGHRA and CDR2 YSYEKL. The CDR3 loop reads CASSQGLAGGGTQYF. In nucleotides, the CDR3 is TGCGCCAGCAGTCAGGGCCTAGCGGGAGGAGGTACGCAGTATTTT.

The V and J genes are TRBV20-1 and TRBJ2-3; 8 nucleotides match TRBD2. J was trimmed by 5 bases and V by 0 bases; bases with no gene match: 4. Germline CDR1 and CDR2: DFQATT and SNEGSKA (reference sequence). CDR3 length: 14 residues. The CDR3, as DNA: TGCAGTGCTAGAGATACCAGCGGGAGAGATACGCAGTATTTT. As protein: CSARDTSGRDTQYF.

The chain uses TRBV15 and TRBJ2-1; 8 bases map to TRBD1. The DNA end lines up better with TRBJ2-7; the J call may be wrong. This CDR3 has 18 amino acids. Germline V gene sequence: CDR1 LNHNV, CDR2 YYDKDF (reference sequence). CDR3 nucleotide sequence: TGTGCCACCAGCAGAGATCTGGGGGACAGGTTGAGGGTCGATGAGCAGTACTTC. Encoded protein: CATSRDLGDRLRVDEQYF.

This clonotype was detected a few times. V usage is TRBV20-1 and J usage is TRBJ2-1, with 10 bases that match TRBD1. The CDR3 consists of 13 residues. V dropped 7 bases and J dropped 5; count of bases not matched to a gene: 5. Germline V gives CDR1 DFQATT, CDR2 SNEGSKA (reference sequence). The CDR3 sequence is CSGTGTGDNEQFF. As DNA, the CDR3 is TGCAGTGGGACCGGGACAGGGGACAATGAGCAGTTCTTC.

The V call is TRBV9, the J call TRBJ2-3; 12 bases agree with TRBD2. With 0 bases clipped from V and 4 bases from J, the junction kept 3 bases outside the gene matches. The CDR3 contains 16 residues. The germline gives CDR1 SGDLS, CDR2 YYNGEE. CDR3: CASSVASSGRADTQYF. The CDR3 DNA is TGTGCCAGCAGCGTAGCGTCTAGCGGGAGGGCAGATACGCAGTATTTT.

For this clonotype: The junction and the germline gene differ at one end; a read error may be behind it. The chain combines TRBV7-2 with TRBJ2-1, with 10 bases matching TRBD2. In germline, CDR1 is SGHTA, CDR2 FQGNSA. The CDR3 contains 15 residues. CDR3 in DNA: TGTGCCAGCACCTTAGCGGGGGGCCTGGAGGATGGGCAGTTCTTC. It specifies CASTLAGGLEDGQFF. Filled out from reference TRBV7-2 and TRBJ2-1, the complete variable domain reads GAGVSQSPSNKVTEKGKDVELRCDPISGHTALYWYRQSLGQGLEFLIYFQGNSAPDKSGLPSDRFSAERTGGSVSTLTIQRTQQEDSAVYLCASTLAGGLEDGQFFGPGTRLTVL.

Of note for this clonotype: This may come from a read error, since a much larger clone is one base off. CDR3 region: CSVDGQGSGNERFF. CDR3 sequence (DNA): TGCAGCGTCGACGGACAGGGGTCAGGGAATGAGCGGTTCTTC. The rearrangement joins TRBV29-1 to TRBJ2-1; 9 nucleotides match TRBD1. There are 14 residues in the CDR3. Germline assignment: CDR1 SQVTM and CDR2 ANQGSEA.

There are many counts of this clonotype. The chain has TRBV4-1 and TRBJ2-1; possible D gene TRBD2, 5 bases. In germline, CDR1 is MGHRA, CDR2 YSYEKL. V was shortened by 1 base and J by 5 bases, with 6 bases between the two germline ends. CDR3 length: 13 amino acids. The CDR3 DNA is TGCGCCAGCAGCCAAGTAGCGAACAATGAGCAGTTCTTC. This sequence encodes CASSQVANNEQFF.

This clonotype has just one count. Possible read error: a much larger clone is one base away. This sequence joins TRBV6-5 and TRBJ2-4; the match to TRBD2 covers 8 bases. CDR1 MNHEY and CDR2 SVGAGI come from the germline V gene. CDR3 size: 18 residues. After removal of 0 bases from V and 13 bases from J, the junction contained 20 bases not matched to a gene. The CDR3 sequence is CASSYSIGEAGVPNEQYF. The CDR3 DNA follows: TGTGCCAGCAGTTACTCGATAGGGGAAGCGGGAGTCCCCAATGAGCAGTACTTC.

The gene calls are TRBV5-1 and TRBJ1-1; 8 nucleotides match TRBD1. The length of the CDR3 is 16 residues. The germline CDR1 and CDR2 sequences are SGHRS and YFSETQ. Trimming cost V 0 bases and J 3 bases; bases outside gene matches: 7. The CDR3: CASSLGPGGWDTEAFF. The CDR3 DNA follows: TGCGCCAGCAGCTTGGGGCCAGGGGGCTGGGACACTGAAGCTTTCTTT.

The chain recombines TRBV20-1 with TRBJ2-1, with D perhaps matching TRBD1 (5 bases). This CDR3 is 12 amino acids long. Trimming cost V 4 bases and J 11 bases, with 15 bases left between them. Germline V CDR1 and CDR2: DFQATT, SNEGSKA (reference sequence). The CDR3 loop is CSANGAIDKQFF. The CDR3 DNA follows: TGCAGTGCTAATGGGGCCATTGATAAGCAGTTCTTC.

The V and J genes are TRBV28 and TRBJ2-4, with TRBD2 identical over 13 bases. CDR3 length: 16 amino acids. The germline V gene has CDR1 MDHEN and CDR2 SYDVKM. After removal of 5 bases from V and 8 bases from J, the junction contained 9 bases not matched to a gene. The CDR3 DNA is TGTGCCAGCAGTGGTCCCAGGACTAGCGGGAGCGACATTCAGTACTTC. Amino acid sequence: CASSGPRTSGSDIQYF.